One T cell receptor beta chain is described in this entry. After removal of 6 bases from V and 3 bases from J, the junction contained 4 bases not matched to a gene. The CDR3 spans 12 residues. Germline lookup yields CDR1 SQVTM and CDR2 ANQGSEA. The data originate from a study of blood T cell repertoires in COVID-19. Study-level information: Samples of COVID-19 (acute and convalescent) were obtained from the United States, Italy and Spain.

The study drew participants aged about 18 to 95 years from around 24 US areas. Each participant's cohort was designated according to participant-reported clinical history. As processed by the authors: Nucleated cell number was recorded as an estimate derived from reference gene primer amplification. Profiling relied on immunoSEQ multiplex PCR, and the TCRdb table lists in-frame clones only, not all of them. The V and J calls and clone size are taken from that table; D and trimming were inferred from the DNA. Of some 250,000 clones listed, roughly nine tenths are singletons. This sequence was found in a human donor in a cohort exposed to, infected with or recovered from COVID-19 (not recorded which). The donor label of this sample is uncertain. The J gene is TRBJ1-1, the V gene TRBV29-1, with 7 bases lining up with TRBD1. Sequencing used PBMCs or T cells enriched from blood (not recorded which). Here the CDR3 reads CSVATGDTEAFF. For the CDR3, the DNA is TGCAGCGTGGCAACAGGGGACACTGAAGCTTTCTTT.